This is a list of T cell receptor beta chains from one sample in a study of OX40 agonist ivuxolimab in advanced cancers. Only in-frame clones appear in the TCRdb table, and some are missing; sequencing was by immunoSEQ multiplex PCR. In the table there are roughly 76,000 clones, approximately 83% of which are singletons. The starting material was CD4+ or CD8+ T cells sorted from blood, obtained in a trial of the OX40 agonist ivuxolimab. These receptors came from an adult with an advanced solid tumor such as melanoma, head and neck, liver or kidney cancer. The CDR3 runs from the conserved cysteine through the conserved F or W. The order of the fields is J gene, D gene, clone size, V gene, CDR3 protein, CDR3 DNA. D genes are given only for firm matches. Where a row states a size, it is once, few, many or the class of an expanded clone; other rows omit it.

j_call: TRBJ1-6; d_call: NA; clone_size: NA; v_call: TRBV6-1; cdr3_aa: CASSEGGVTLHF; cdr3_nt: TGTGCCAGCAGTGAAGGGGGGGTCACCCTCCACTTT
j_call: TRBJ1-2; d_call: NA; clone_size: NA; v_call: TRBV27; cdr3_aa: CASSLKAGGAYGYTF; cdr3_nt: TGTGCCAGCAGTTTAAAGGCAGGAGGGGCATATGGCTACACCTTC
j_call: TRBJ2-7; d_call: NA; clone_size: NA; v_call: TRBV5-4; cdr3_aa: CASSLGPPYEQYF; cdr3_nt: TGTGCCAGCAGTCTGGGACCGCCTTACGAGCAGTACTTC
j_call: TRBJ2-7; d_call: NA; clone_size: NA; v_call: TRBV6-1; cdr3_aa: CASRAGAVYEQYF; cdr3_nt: TGTGCCAGCAGGGCCGGGGCGGTCTACGAGCAGTACTTC
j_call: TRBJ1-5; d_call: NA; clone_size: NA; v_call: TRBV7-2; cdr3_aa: CASSPRVYQPQHF; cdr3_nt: TGTGCCAGCAGCCCTAGGGTTTATCAGCCCCAGCATTTT
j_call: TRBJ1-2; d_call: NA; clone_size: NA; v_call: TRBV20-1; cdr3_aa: CSARDGDGYTF; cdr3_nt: TGCAGTGCTAGAGACGGGGATGGCTACACCTTC
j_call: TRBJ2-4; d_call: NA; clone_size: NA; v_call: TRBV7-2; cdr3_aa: CASSLAPTLAKNIQYF; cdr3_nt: TGTGCCAGCAGCTTAGCTCCTACTTTAGCCAAAAACATTCAGTACTTC
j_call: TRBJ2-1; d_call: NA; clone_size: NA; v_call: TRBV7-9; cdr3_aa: CASSLSSGEQFF; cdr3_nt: TGTGCCAGCAGCTTATCTTCTGGTGAGCAGTTCTTC
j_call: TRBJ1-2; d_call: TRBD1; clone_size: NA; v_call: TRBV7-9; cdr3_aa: CASSLGGQAYGYTF; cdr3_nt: TGTGCCAGCAGCTTAGGGGGACAGGCCTATGGCTACACCTTC
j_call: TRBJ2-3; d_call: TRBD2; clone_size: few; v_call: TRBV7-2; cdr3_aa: CASSLQAGISTDTQYF; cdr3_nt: TGTGCCAGCAGCTTACAAGCGGGAATTAGCACAGATACGCAGTATTTT
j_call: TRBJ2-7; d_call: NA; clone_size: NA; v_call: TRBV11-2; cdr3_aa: CASSLIRGSGKSSYEQYF; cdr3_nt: TGTGCCAGCAGCTTGATAAGGGGATCCGGGAAAAGCTCCTACGAGCAGTACTTC
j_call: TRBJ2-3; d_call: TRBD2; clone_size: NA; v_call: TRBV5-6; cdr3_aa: CASSPRVAGFTDTQYF; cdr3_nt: TGTGCCAGCAGCCCCAGGGTAGCGGGGTTCACAGATACGCAGTATTTT
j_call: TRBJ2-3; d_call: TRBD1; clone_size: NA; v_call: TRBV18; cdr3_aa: CASANRDRGTDTQYF; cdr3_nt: TGTGCCAGCGCAAACCGGGACAGGGGAACAGATACGCAGTATTTT
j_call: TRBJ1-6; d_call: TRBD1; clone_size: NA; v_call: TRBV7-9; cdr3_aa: CASSPQQGGNSPLHF; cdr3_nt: TGTGCCAGCAGCCCGCAACAGGGGGGGAATTCACCCCTCCACTTT
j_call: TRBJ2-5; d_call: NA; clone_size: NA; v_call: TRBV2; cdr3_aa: CASSESPSGTQYF; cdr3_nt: TGTGCCAGCAGTGAGTCGCCATCCGGGACCCAGTACTTC
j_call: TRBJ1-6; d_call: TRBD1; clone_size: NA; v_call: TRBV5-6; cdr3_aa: CASSQRTGRNSPLHF; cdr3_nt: TGTGCCAGCAGCCAAAGGACAGGGCGTAATTCACCCCTCCACTTT
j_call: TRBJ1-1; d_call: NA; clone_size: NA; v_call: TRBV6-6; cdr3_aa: CASSPRQVNTEAFF; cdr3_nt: TGTGCCAGCAGTCCCCGGCAGGTGAACACTGAAGCTTTCTTT
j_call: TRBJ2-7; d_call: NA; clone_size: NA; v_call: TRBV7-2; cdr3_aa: CASSLGLRDSYEQYF; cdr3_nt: TGTGCCAGCAGCTTGGGACTTCGCGACTCCTACGAGCAGTACTTC
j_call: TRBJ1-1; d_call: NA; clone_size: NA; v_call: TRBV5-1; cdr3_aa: CASSTGGHTEAFF; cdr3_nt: TGCGCCAGCAGCACCGGGGGTCACACTGAAGCTTTCTTT
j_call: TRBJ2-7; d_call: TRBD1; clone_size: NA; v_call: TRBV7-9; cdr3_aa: CASSSLQGSSYEQYF; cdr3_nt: TGTGCCAGCAGCTCACTACAGGGGAGCTCCTACGAGCAGTACTTC
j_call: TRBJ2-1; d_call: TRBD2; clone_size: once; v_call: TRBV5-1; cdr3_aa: CASSLVSSGRPAGEQFF; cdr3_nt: TGCGCCAGCAGCTTGGTGTCTAGCGGGAGGCCTGCGGGAGAGCAGTTCTTC
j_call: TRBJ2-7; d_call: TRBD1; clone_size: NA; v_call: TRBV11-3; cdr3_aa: CASSSTGGYEQYF; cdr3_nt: TGTGCCAGCAGCTCGACAGGGGGCTACGAGCAGTACTTC
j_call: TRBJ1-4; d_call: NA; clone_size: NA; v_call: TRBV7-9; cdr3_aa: CASSFNPGLSNEKLFF; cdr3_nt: TGTGCCAGCAGCTTTAACCCGGGACTTAGTAATGAAAAACTGTTTTTT
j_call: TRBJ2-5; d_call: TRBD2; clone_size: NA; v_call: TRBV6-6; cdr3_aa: CASKEGAGGGETQYF; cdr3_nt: TGTGCCAGCAAGGAAGGAGCGGGAGGGGGAGAGACCCAGTACTTC
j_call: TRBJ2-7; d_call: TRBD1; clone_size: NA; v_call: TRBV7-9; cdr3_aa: CASSLQQGTYEQYF; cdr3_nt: TGTGCCAGCAGCTTACAACAGGGGACCTACGAGCAGTACTTC
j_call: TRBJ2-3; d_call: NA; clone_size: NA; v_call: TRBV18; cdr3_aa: CASSRGTGTQYF; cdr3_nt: TGTGCCAGCTCAAGAGGGACCGGTACGCAGTATTTT
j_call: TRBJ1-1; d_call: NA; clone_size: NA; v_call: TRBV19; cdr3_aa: CASSLRPNTEAFF; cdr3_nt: TGTGCCAGCTCCCTTAGGCCGAACACTGAAGCTTTCTTT
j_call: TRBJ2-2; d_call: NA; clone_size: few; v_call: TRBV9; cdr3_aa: CASSVGGANTGELFF; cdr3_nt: TGTGCCAGCAGCGTAGGGGGGGCGAACACCGGGGAGCTGTTTTTT
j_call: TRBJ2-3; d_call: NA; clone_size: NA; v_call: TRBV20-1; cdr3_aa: CSARVPPLQYF; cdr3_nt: TGCAGTGCTAGAGTACCGCCTCTGCAGTATTTT
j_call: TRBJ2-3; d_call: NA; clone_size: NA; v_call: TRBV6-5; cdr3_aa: CASSYAPGADTQYF; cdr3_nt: TGTGCCAGCAGTTACGCCCCAGGGGCAGATACGCAGTATTTT
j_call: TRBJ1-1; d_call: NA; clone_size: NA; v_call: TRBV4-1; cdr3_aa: CASSQDSGGGAFF; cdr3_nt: TGCGCCAGCAGCCAAGACTCCGGGGGGGGAGCTTTCTTT
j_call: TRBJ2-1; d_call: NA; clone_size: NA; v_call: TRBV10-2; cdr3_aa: CASSEQGGEGGEQFF; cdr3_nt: TGCGCCAGCAGTGAACAGGGGGGGGAGGGAGGTGAGCAGTTCTTC